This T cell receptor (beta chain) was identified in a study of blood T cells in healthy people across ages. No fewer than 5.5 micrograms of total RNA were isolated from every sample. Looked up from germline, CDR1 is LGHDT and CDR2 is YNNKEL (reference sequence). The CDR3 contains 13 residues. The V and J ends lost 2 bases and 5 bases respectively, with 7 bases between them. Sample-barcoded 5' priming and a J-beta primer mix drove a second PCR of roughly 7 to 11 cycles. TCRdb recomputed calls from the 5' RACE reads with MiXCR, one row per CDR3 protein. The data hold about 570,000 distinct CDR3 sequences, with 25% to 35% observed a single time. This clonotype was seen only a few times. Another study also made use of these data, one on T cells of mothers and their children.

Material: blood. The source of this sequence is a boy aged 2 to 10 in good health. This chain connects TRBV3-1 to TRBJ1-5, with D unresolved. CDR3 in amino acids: CASSQLGDQPQHF. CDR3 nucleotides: TGTGCCAGCAGCCAACTTGGGGATCAGCCCCAGCATTTT. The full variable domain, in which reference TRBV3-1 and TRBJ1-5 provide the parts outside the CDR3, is DTAVSQTPKYLVTQMGNDKSIKCEQNLGHDTMYWYKQDSKKFLKIMFSYNNKELIINETVPNRFSPKSPDKAHLNLHINSLELGDSAVYFCASSQLGDQPQHFGDGTRLSIL.